Listed here are 25 T cell receptor beta chains from one sample, sequenced in a study of molecular identifiers for immune sequencing clone quantification. MiXCR was run by TCRdb on the PCR reads, yielding one entry per CDR3 protein. This sample has about 640,000 distinct CDR3 sequences, with 20% found just once. Material for sequencing was naive CD8+ T cells from blood, with Jurkat cell RNA spiked in. As for subset: FACS-sorted CD8+CD4-CCR7+CD45RA+ naive T cells. These receptors were obtained from a human donor in good health. Some libraries in this study had Jurkat cell RNA spiked in.

At least ten counts were recorded for this clonotype. The chain has TRBV30 and TRBJ2-1; D gene ambiguous. Germline lookup yields CDR1 GTSNPN and CDR2 SVGIG (reference sequence). V was cut by 0 bases and J by 5 bases, with 5 bases left in between. The CDR3 totals 12 residues. Here the CDR3 reads CAWSVGHNEQFF. DNA for the CDR3: TGTGCCTGGAGTGTAGGTCACAATGAGCAGTTCTTC.

This clonotype was seen at least ten times. V usage is TRBV12-3 or TRBV12-4 and J usage is TRBJ2-3; perhaps TRBD2 as D (6 bases). With 3 bases removed from V and 2 bases from J, the gap between germline ends came to 27 bases. This CDR3 comprises 20 residues. CDR3: CASSFLGGILTPDDTDTQYF. The CDR3 DNA follows: TGTGCCAGCAGTTTTTTGGGGGGAATCCTGACTCCTGATGACACAGATACGCAGTATTTT.

This clonotype was recorded at least ten times. The gene calls are TRBV14 and TRBJ2-1; unclear D gene. Trimming stripped 4 bases from V and 10 bases from J, with 14 bases between. This CDR3 contains 13 residues. From germline, CDR1 is SGHDN and CDR2 FVKESK. CDR3 sequence reads: CASSPVPWFEQFF. CDR3 coding DNA: TGTGCCAGCAGCCCAGTCCCCTGGTTCGAGCAGTTCTTC.

This clonotype was recorded many times. The rearrangement links TRBV27 to TRBJ2-7; the D gene could be TRBD1 or TRBD2 (6 bases each). The germline V gene has CDR1 MNHEY and CDR2 SMNVEV (reference sequence). With 8 bases removed from V and 4 bases from J, the gap between germline ends came to 21 bases. The CDR3 contains 15 residues. The CDR3 reads CASAPGAIINYEQYF. The CDR3 coding sequence is TGTGCCAGCGCCCCGGGGGCCATCATAAATTACGAGCAGTACTTC.

This clonotype was detected many times. The V gene is TRBV28, the J gene TRBJ2-1; weak D call: TRBD1 (6 bases). The CDR3 sequence is 16 residues long. Trimming removed 3 bases at V and 9 bases at J, with 21 bases between. Germline V gene lookup returns CDR1 MDHEN and CDR2 SYDVKM. CDR3: CASSFGTFNTDSEQFF. CDR3 sequence (DNA): TGTGCCAGCAGTTTCGGGACATTTAATACTGATAGTGAGCAGTTCTTC.

As regards this clonotype: A read error is possible here, since a much larger clone lies one base away. The chain carries TRBV29-1 and TRBJ2-1; TRBD1 matches at 8 bases. Germline V gene sequence: CDR1 SQVTM, CDR2 ANQGSEA. Trimming cost V 3 bases and J 8 bases; bases outside gene matches: 15. The CDR3 contains 16 residues. The CDR3 nucleotides read TGCAGCGTTGACTTTAGGGCCCAGGACAGGGAGGATGAGCAGTTCTTC. Amino acids: CSVDFRAQDREDEQFF.

This clonotype was seen ten or more times. This chain links TRBV6-2 or TRBV6-3 with TRBJ1-1; no clear D gene. CDR3 size: 12 residues. V was shortened by 2 bases and J by 7 bases, with 8 bases between the two germline ends. Per germline, CDR1 MNHEY and CDR2 SVGEGT. For the CDR3, the DNA is TGTGCCAGCAGTTACGGTACACATGAAGCTTTCTTT. The encoded protein is CASSYGTHEAFF.

Regarding this clonotype: Given a much more abundant clone one base away, this may be a read error. J is TRBJ1-6 and V is TRBV6-5; TRBD1 is a possible D gene (5 bases). Germline V CDR1 and CDR2: MNHEY, SVGAGI. The CDR3 spans 17 residues. The CDR3 DNA reads as TGTGCCGGCAGTTACTGGGACCCTCGACAGAAATCAGCACCCCTCCACTTT. This translates into CAGSYWDPRQKSAPLHF.

This clonotype was counted at least ten times. J is TRBJ1-1 and V is TRBV7-9, with 8 bases fitting TRBD1. Germline CDR1 and CDR2: SEHNR and FQNEAQ (reference sequence). V lost 5 bases to trimming and J lost 5 bases; unmatched junction nucleotides: 10. This CDR3 contains 15 residues. The CDR3 DNA reads TGTGCCAGCAGCCTTCTCCCGGACAGGGAAACTGAAGCTTTCTTT. Translated: CASSLLPDRETEAFF.

Note on this clonotype: A much larger clone differs from this one at a single base, so this may be a read error. V usage is TRBV6-2 or TRBV6-3 and J usage is TRBJ1-5; D perhaps matches TRBD1 (5 bases). The germline gives CDR1 MNHEY, CDR2 SVGEGT. With 7 bases removed from V and 1 base from J, the gap between germline ends came to 20 bases. The CDR3 extends over 17 amino acids. The chain's CDR3 is CASTWCRDLGSNQPQHF. The CDR3 region has the DNA TGTGCCAGCACCTGGTGCCGGGACTTGGGGAGCAATCAGCCCCAGCATTTT.

A few counts support this clonotype. A much larger clone lies a single base off, so this may be a read error. Because the CDR3 is missing its conserved closing phenylalanine or tryptophan, this is likely a read error. This sequence joins TRBV29-1 and TRBJ2-1; D perhaps matches TRBD2 (5 bases). Germline CDR1 SQVTM, CDR2 ANQGSEA. Trimming left V 8 bases short and J 5 bases short, with 16 bases between. The CDR3 has 13 residues. CDR3 nucleotides: TGCAGCATAGAGCCCGGACTGAACAATGAGCAGTTCCTC. This sequence encodes CSIEPGLNNEQFL.

In this sample, this clonotype turned up many times. A read error may produce the germline difference seen at one junction end. The chain couples TRBV20-1 to TRBJ1-1, with 9 bases aligning to TRBD1. CDR1 and CDR2 from the germline V gene are DFQATT and SNEGSKA (reference sequence). CDR3 length: 15 residues. The CDR3 sequence: CSASPDRGENAEAFF. The CDR3 DNA reads as TGCAGTGCTAGCCCCGACAGGGGGGAGAACGCTGAAGCTTTCTTT.

This clonotype was detected only a few times. As DNA, the CDR3 is TGTGCCACCAGCAGAGATCCAGAGACAGCCATGAACACTGAAGCTTTCTTT. Its protein product is CATSRDPETAMNTEAFF. The rearrangement joins TRBV15 to TRBJ1-1; a weak D match, TRBD1 (5 bases). The CDR3 sequence is 17 residues long. V lost 0 bases, J lost 0 bases, and 14 bases lay in between. CDR1 is LNHNV and CDR2 is YYDKDF in the germline V gene (reference sequence).

This clonotype was recorded many times. The chain combines TRBV24-1 with TRBJ2-2; D gene unclear. Trimming took off 9 bases at V and 2 bases at J, with 9 bases between the two ends. Germline CDR1 KGHDR, CDR2 SFDVKD. The CDR3 contains 13 residues. CDR3: CATQSPNTGELFF. Here the CDR3 DNA reads TGTGCCACCCAGTCTCCAAACACCGGGGAGCTGTTTTTT.

In its sample, this clonotype was seen a few times. The chain carries TRBV3-1 and TRBJ2-7; D unclear. The CDR3 consists of 14 residues. Germline V gene lookup returns CDR1 LGHDT and CDR2 YNNKEL (reference sequence). V was trimmed by 2 bases and J by 3 bases, leaving 11 bases between them. The CDR3 DNA reads TGTGCCAGCAGCCAACAGACAAGGAGCTACGAGCAGTACTTC. Its translation is CASSQQTRSYEQYF.

This clonotype was counted a few times. The chain combines TRBV4-3 with TRBJ2-7, with 8 bases aligning to TRBD1. V trimming: 5 bases; J trimming: 3 bases; junction bases outside the gene matches: 12. Germline V gene lookup returns CDR1 LGHNA and CDR2 YSLEER. The CDR3 extends over 16 amino acids. The CDR3 DNA follows: TGCGCCAGCAGCTCCCACGGGACAGGCTTCAGCTACGAGCAGTACTTC. The encoded protein is CASSSHGTGFSYEQYF.

This clonotype appeared many times. The chain joins TRBV21-1 to TRBJ2-3; TRBD2 is taken as the D call from the table, unchecked against the DNA. TRBV21-1 is a pseudogene locus. The CDR3 sequence is 16 residues long. CDR3 nucleotide sequence: TGTGCCAGCAGCAAAGACCGGCGGGAGGGCCGGAGTACGCAGTATTTT. As protein: CASSKDRREGRSTQYF.

This clonotype was detected many times. The chain couples TRBV6-5 to TRBJ2-1; D not resolved. CDR1 and CDR2 from the germline V gene are MNHEY and SVGAGI. V dropped 6 bases and J dropped 0 bases, with 18 bases sitting between them. This CDR3 has 17 residues. CDR3 sequence reads: CASSPSLPESSYNEQFF. For the CDR3, the DNA is TGTGCCAGCAGCCCTAGTCTCCCGGAGAGCTCCTACAATGAGCAGTTCTTC.

This clonotype was detected ten times or more. The chain carries TRBV29-1 and TRBJ1-3; D is unresolved. The CDR3 is 12 amino acids. Looked up from germline, CDR1 is SQVTM and CDR2 is ANQGSEA. The V end lost 1 base, the J end lost 2 bases, and 3 bases lay between the germline ends. The CDR3 sequence is CSVEVTGNTIYF. The CDR3 DNA follows: TGCAGCGTTGAAGTGACTGGAAACACCATATATTTT.

This clonotype has only a few counts. The rearrangement uses TRBV7-9 and TRBJ2-7; possible D gene TRBD1, 7 bases. This CDR3 comprises 15 residues. Between the trimmed V and J ends, which lost 5 bases and 5 bases, there was a span of 19 bases. From germline, CDR1 is SEHNR and CDR2 FQNEAQ (reference sequence). The CDR3 coding sequence is TGTGCCAGCAGCCCAGGGGGGACACCTATCCACGAGCAGTACTTC. Translated: CASSPGGTPIHEQYF.

Comments on this clonotype: This could be a read error, since a much larger clone is one nucleotide away. The chain uses TRBV20-1 and TRBJ2-2, with TRBD2 matching 8 bases. The V and J ends lost 5 bases and 7 bases, in that order; junction bases with no gene match: 9. The CDR3 totals 14 residues. CDR1 and CDR2 from the germline V gene are DFQATT and SNEGSKA (reference sequence). The CDR3 reads CSALDGGDIGELFF. Here the CDR3 DNA reads TGCAGTGCTCTCGACGGGGGGGACATCGGGGAGCTGTTTTTT.

This clonotype was observed a few times. This chain uses TRBV20-1 with TRBJ2-7, with D perhaps being TRBD1 or TRBD2 (6 bases each). This CDR3 region has 14 residues. Looked up from germline, CDR1 is DFQATT and CDR2 is SNEGSKA (reference sequence). V was trimmed by 3 bases and J by 3 bases, leaving 15 bases between them. The CDR3 loop reads CSAREGETGYEQYF. CDR3 coding DNA: TGCAGTGCTAGGGAGGGGGAGACCGGCTACGAGCAGTACTTC.

Remarks on this clonotype: A much more abundant neighbour one base away suggests this may be a read error. The chain carries TRBV7-9 and TRBJ1-1; the D is unclear. Looked up from germline, CDR1 is SEHNR and CDR2 is FQNEAQ (reference sequence). The V end lost 5 bases, the J end lost 3 bases, and 16 bases lay between the germline ends. CDR3 size: 15 residues. CDR3 DNA: TGTGCCAGCAGCCCGTTTGTAGGCAAGGACACTGAAGCTTTCTTT. This encodes CASSPFVGKDTEAFF.

There are many counts of this clonotype. The chain carries TRBV28 and TRBJ1-5; tentatively, D is TRBD1 (5 bases). Trimming left V 2 bases short and J 2 bases short, with 10 bases between. The length of the CDR3 is 15 residues. The V gene's germline CDR1 is MDHEN and CDR2 SYDVKM. The CDR3 sequence is CASSLGAFGNQPQHF. Written as DNA, the CDR3 is TGTGCCAGCAGTTTAGGGGCGTTTGGCAATCAGCCCCAGCATTTT. The full variable domain, completed using reference TRBV28 and TRBJ1-5, is DVKVTQSSRYLVKRTGEKVFLECVQDMDHENMFWYRQDPGLGLRLIYFSYDVKMKEKGDIPEGYSVSREKKERFSLILESASTNQTSMYLCASSLGAFGNQPQHFGDGTRLSIL.

This clonotype has ten or more counts. The DNA for the CDR3 is TGTGCCAGCAGCTTAGTGGCAGACCACGAGCAGTACTTC. Translation: CASSLVADHEQYF. The rearrangement uses TRBV7-9 and TRBJ2-7, with D unresolved. Trimming left V 1 base short and J 5 bases short, with 9 bases between. CDR3 length: 13 residues. Looked up from germline, CDR1 is SEHNR and CDR2 is FQNEAQ (reference sequence).